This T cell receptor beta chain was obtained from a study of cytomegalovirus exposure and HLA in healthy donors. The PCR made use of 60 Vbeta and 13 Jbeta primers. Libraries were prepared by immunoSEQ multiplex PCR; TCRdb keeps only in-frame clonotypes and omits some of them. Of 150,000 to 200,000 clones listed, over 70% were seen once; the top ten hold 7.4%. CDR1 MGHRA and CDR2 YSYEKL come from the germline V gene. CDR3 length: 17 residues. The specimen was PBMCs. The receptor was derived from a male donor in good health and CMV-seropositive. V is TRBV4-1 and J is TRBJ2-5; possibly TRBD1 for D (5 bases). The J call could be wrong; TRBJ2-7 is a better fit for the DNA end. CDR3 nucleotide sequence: TGCGCCAGCAGCCAAGATGGTAGGGCAGGGTATTCGTACGAGCAGTACTTC. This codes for CASSQDGRAGYSYEQYF.